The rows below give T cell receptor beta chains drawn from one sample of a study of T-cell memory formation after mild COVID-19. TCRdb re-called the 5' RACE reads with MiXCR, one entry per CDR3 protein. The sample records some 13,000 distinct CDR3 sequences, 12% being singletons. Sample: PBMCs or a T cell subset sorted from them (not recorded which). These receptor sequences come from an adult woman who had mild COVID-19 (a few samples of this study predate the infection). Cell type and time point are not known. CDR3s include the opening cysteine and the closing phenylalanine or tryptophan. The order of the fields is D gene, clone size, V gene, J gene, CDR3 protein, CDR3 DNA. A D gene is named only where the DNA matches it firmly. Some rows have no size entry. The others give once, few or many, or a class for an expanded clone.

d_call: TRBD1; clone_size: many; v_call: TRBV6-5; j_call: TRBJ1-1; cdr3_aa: CASSLDRTGMMDTEAFF; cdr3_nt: TGTGCCAGCAGCCTAGACCGGACAGGGATGATGGACACTGAAGCTTTCTTT
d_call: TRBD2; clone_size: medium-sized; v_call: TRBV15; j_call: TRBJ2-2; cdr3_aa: CATSDTSAGELFF; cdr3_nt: TGTGCCACCAGCGATACTAGCGCCGGGGAGCTGTTTTTT
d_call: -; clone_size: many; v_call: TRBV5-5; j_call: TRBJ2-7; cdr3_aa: CASSLGRDLTDEQYF; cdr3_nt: TGTGCCAGCAGCTTAGGCAGGGACCTAACGGACGAGCAGTACTTC
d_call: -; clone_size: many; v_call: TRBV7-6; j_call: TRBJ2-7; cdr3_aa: CASSLGDGGGEQYF; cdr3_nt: TGTGCCAGCAGCTTAGGGGACGGGGGTGGAGAGCAGTACTTC
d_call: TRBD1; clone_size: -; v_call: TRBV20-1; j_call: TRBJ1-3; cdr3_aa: CSAGGGGPSGNTIYF; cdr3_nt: TGCAGTGCTGGAGGAGGGGGCCCCTCTGGAAACACCATATATTTT
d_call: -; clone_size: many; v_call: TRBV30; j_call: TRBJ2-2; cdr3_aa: CAWNEGGELFF; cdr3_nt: TGTGCCTGGAACGAAGGCGGGGAGCTGTTTTTT
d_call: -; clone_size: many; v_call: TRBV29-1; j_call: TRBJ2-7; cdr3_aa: CSVEIMHTDYEQYF; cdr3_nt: TGCAGCGTTGAAATAATGCACACCGACTACGAGCAGTACTTC
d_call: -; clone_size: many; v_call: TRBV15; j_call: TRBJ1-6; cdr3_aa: CATSRRQGVNSPLHF; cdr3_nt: TGTGCCACCAGCAGACGTCAGGGTGTGAATTCACCCCTCCACTTT
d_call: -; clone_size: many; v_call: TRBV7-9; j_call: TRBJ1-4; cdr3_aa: CASSLGIGTNEKLFF; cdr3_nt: TGTGCCAGCAGCTTAGGGATCGGGACAAATGAAAAACTGTTTTTT
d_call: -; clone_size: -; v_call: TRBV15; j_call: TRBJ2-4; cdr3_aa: CATSRAHLGSENIQYF; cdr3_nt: TGTGCCACCAGCAGAGCCCACCTAGGTTCGGAAAACATTCAGTACTTC
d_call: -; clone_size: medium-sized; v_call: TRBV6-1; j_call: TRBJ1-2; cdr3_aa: CASSEESWLYGYTF; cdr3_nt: TGTGCCAGCAGTGAAGAGAGTTGGCTCTATGGCTACACCTTC
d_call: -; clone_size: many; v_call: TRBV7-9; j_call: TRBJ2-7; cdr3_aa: CASSAEEGVYEQYF; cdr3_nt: TGTGCCAGCAGCGCGGAGGAGGGGGTTTACGAGCAGTACTTC
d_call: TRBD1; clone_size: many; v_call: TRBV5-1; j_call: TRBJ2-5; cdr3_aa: CASSLLQGAQYQETQYF; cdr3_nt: TGCGCCAGCAGCTTACTGCAGGGGGCCCAGTACCAAGAGACCCAGTACTTC
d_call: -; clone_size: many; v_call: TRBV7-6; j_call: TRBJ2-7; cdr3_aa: CASSLGAGSTYEQYF; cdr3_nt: TGTGCCAGCAGCTTAGGGGCGGGGTCGACCTACGAGCAGTACTTC
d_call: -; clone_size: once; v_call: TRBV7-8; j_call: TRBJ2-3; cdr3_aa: CASSLQGTDTQYF; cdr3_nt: TGTGCCAGCAGCTTACAGGGCACAGATACGCAGTATTTT
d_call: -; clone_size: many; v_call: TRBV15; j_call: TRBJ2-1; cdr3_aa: CATSRGSAGSYNEQFF; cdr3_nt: TGTGCCACCAGCAGAGGTAGTGCAGGTTCCTACAATGAGCAGTTCTTC
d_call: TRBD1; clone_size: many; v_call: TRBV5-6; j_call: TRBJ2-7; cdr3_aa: CASSPGQGAYEQYF; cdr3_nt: TGTGCCAGCAGCCCGGGACAGGGTGCCTACGAGCAGTACTTC
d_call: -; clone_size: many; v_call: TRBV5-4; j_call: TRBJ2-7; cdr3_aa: CASSHPFVGGQAYEQYF; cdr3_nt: TGTGCCAGCAGTCATCCCTTCGTAGGAGGACAAGCCTACGAGCAGTACTTC
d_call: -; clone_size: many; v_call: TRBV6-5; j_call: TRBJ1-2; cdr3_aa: CASSSTLTRNYGYTF; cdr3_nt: TGTGCCAGCAGCTCTACCCTTACAAGGAACTATGGCTACACCTTC
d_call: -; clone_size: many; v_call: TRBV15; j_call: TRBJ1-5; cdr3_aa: CATSRDRRSHQPQHF; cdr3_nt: TGTGCCACCAGCAGAGATAGGAGATCCCATCAGCCCCAGCATTTT
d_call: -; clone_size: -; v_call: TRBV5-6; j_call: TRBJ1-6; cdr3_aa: CASSLGPDIWNSPLHF; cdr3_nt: TGTGCCAGCAGCTTGGGTCCAGACATTTGGAATTCACCCCTCCACTTT
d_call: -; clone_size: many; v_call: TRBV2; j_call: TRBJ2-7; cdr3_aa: CASTVLTYEQYF; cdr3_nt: TGTGCCAGCACGGTCTTAACCTACGAGCAGTACTTC
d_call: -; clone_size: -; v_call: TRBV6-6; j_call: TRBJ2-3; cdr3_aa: CASSYTSGGQRLTDTQYF; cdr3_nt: TGTGCCAGCAGTTATACCTCCGGAGGACAGCGTCTCACAGATACGCAGTATTTT
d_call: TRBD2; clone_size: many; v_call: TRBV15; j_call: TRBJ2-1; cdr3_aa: CATSRDFGTSGAF; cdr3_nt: TGTGCCACCAGCAGAGATTTTGGGACTAGCGGGGCCTTC
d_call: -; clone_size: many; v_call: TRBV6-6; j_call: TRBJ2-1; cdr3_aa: CASSYAEPNEQFF; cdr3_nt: TGTGCCAGCAGTTACGCAGAGCCTAATGAGCAGTTCTTC
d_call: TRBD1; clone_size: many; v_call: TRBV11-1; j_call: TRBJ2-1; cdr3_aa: CASSKTGPEQFF; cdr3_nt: TGTGCCAGCAGCAAGACAGGGCCAGAGCAGTTCTTC
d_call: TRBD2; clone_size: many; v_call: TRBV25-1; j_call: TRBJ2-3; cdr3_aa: CASSEALAGVWTDTQYF; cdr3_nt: TGTGCCAGCAGTGAGGCACTAGCGGGGGTTTGGACAGATACGCAGTATTTT
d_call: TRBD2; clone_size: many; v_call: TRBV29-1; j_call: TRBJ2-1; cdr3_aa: CSARTSGSGDNEQFF; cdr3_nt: TGCAGCGCCCGGACTAGCGGGAGCGGGGACAATGAGCAGTTCTTC
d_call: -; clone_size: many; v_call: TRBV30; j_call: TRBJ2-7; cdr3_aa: CAWSPFHYEQYF; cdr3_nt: TGTGCCTGGTCCCCCTTTCACTACGAGCAGTACTTC
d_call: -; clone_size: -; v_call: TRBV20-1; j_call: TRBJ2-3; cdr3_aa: CSAPMGLLIGTDTQYF; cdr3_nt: TGCAGTGCGCCTATGGGGTTATTGATCGGGACAGATACGCAGTATTTT
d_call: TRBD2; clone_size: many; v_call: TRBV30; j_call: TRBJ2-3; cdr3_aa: CAWRRFLAGGPVGTDTQYF; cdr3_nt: TGTGCCTGGAGAAGGTTTCTAGCGGGGGGGCCCGTTGGCACAGATACGCAGTATTTT
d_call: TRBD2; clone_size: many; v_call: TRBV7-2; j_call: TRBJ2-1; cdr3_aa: CASSRRAGGGNEQFF; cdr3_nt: TGTGCCAGCAGCCGTCGAGCGGGAGGAGGGAATGAGCAGTTCTTC
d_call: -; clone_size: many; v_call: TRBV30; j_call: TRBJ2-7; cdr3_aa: CAWSPGQLYEQYF; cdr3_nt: TGTGCCTGGAGTCCCGGACAGCTCTACGAGCAGTACTTC
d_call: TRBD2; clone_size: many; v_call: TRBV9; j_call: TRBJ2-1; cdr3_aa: CASSVEPAGFYNEQFF; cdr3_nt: TGTGCCAGCAGCGTAGAACCAGCGGGGTTCTACAATGAGCAGTTCTTC
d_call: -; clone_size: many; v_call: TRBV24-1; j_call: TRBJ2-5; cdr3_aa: CATAWGGQGSKETQYF; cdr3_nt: TGTGCCACCGCCTGGGGGGGCCAGGGGTCCAAAGAGACCCAGTACTTC
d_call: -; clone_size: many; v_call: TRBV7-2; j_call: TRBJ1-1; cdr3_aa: CASSLFWYREDSTEAFF; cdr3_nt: TGTGCCAGCAGCTTATTCTGGTACAGGGAGGATAGTACTGAAGCTTTCTTT
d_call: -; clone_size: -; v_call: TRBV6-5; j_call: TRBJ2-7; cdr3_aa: CASSYWLGAAYEQYF; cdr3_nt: TGTGCCAGCAGTTACTGGCTGGGGGCGGCCTACGAGCAGTACTTC
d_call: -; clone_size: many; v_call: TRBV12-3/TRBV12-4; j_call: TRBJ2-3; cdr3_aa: CASSLTRWDTQYF; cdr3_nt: TGTGCCAGCAGTTTGACTAGGTGGGATACGCAGTATTTT
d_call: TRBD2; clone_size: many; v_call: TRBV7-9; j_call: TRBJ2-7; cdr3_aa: CASSLASWLAGNYEQYF; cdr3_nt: TGTGCCAGCAGCTTAGCGTCGTGGCTAGCGGGCAACTACGAGCAGTACTTC
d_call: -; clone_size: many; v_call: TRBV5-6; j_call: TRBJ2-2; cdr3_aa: CASSLPRGQWNTGELFF; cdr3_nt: TGTGCCAGCAGCTTACCCCGAGGACAGTGGAACACCGGGGAGCTGTTTTTT
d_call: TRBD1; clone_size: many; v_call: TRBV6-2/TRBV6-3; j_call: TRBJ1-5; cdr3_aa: CASSYLGQGGQPQHF; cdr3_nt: TGTGCCAGCAGTTACCTGGGACAGGGTGGCCAGCCCCAGCATTTT
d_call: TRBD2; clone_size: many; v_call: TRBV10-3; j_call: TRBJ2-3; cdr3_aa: CAISETGLADLGDTQYF; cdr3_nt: TGTGCCATCAGTGAGACGGGACTAGCGGACCTGGGAGATACGCAGTATTTT
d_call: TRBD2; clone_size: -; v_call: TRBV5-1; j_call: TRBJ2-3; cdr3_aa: CASSLTSGGDTQYF; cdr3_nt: TGCGCCAGCAGCTTGACTAGCGGGGGGGATACGCAGTATTTT
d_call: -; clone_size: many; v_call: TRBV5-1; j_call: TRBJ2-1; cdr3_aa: CASSSPGRRSSYNEQFF; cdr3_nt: TGCGCCAGCAGCTCGCCGGGACGGAGGAGCTCCTACAATGAGCAGTTCTTC
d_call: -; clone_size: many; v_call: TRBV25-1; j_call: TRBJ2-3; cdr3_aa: CASSGDPPDTQYF; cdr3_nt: TGTGCCAGCAGTGGGGACCCTCCAGATACGCAGTATTTT
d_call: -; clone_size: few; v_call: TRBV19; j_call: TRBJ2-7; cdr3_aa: CASSSQSGGTYEQYF; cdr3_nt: TGTGCCAGTAGCTCCCAGTCGGGGGGCACCTACGAGCAGTACTTC
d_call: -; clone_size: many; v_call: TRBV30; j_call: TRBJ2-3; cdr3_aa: CAWSVLHTDTQYF; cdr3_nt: TGTGCCTGGAGTGTACTCCACACAGATACGCAGTATTTT
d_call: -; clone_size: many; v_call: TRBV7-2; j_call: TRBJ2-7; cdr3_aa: CASSPVGTGVGEQYF; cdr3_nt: TGTGCCAGCAGCCCAGTGGGCACAGGCGTTGGGGAGCAGTACTTC
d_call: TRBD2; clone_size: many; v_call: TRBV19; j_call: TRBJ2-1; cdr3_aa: CASSITLAGEGEQFF; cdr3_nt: TGTGCCAGTAGTATAACCCTAGCGGGAGAAGGCGAGCAGTTCTTC
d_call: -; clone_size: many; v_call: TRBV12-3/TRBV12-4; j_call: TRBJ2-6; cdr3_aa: CASSRRPNSGANVLTF; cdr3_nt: TGTGCCAGCAGCCGACGACCGAACTCTGGGGCCAACGTCCTGACTTTC
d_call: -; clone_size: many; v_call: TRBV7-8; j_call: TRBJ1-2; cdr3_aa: CASSLAATVTGNYGYTF; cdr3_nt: TGTGCCAGCAGCTTAGCTGCGACCGTTACAGGCAACTATGGCTACACCTTC
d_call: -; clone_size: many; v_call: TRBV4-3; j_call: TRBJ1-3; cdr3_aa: CASSQLGFSGNTIYF; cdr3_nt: TGCGCCAGCAGCCAACTGGGGTTCTCTGGAAACACCATATATTTT
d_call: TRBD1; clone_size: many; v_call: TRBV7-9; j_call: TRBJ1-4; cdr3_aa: CASSLALTGGEKLFF; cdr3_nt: TGTGCCAGCAGCTTAGCGCTGACAGGGGGTGAAAAACTGTTTTTT